The 26 T cell receptor beta chains in this list originate from one sample, sequenced in a study of T cell changes during pregnancy in multiple sclerosis. Libraries were prepared by immunoSEQ multiplex PCR; TCRdb keeps only in-frame clonotypes and omits some of them. Of around 60,000 clones listed, 70% to 90% are singletons. The sequencing here drew on peripheral blood, taken in the first trimester of pregnancy. Receptors originate from a female donor with multiple sclerosis, enrolled in a pregnancy study.

This rearrangement joins TRBV19 to TRBJ1-2; TRBD1 agrees at 10 bases. CDR1 LNHDA and CDR2 SQIVND come from the germline V gene (reference sequence). The CDR3 has 12 residues. J gave up 7 bases and V 10 bases, and 6 bases lay outside the gene matches. CDR3 nucleotide sequence: TGTGCCACCCCGACAGGGGGCAGTGGCTACACCTTC. Translating it yields CATPTGGSGYTF. Based on the CDR3 plus reference TRBV19 and TRBJ1-2, the full variable domain is DGGITQSPKYLFRKEGQNVTLSCEQNLNHDAMYWYRQDPGQGLRLIYYSQIVNDFQKGDIAEGYSVSREKKESFPLTVTSAQKNPTAFYLCATPTGGSGYTFGSGTRLTVV.

The chain has TRBV5-8 and TRBJ2-6; possibly TRBD1 for D (5 bases). Germline V gives CDR1 SGHTS, CDR2 YDEGEE. Trimming cost V 9 bases and J 0 bases, with 16 bases left between them. The CDR3 runs 16 residues. CDR3 amino acids: CATFREHSSGANVLTF. CDR3 DNA sequence: TGTGCCACCTTCAGGGAACATAGCTCTGGGGCCAACGTCCTGACTTTC.

CDR3 nucleotides: TGTGCCAGCCGAAGACAGGGGCGGGGGAACACTGAAGCTTTCTTT. This codes for CASRRQGRGNTEAFF. The gene calls are TRBV2 and TRBJ1-1, with 8 bases matching TRBD1. In germline, CDR1 is SNHLY, CDR2 FYNNEI. The CDR3 contains 15 residues. The ends lost 8 bases at V and 1 base at J; junction bases unmatched: 9. The full variable domain, with the rest looked up from reference TRBV2 and TRBJ1-1, is EPEVTQTPSHQVTQMGQEVILRCVPISNHLYFYWYRQILGQKVEFLVSFYNNEISEKSEIFDDQFSVERPDGSNFTLKIRSTKLEDSAMYFCASRRQGRGNTEAFFGQGTRLTVV.

This clone occurred once. The chain couples TRBV5-3 to TRBJ2-5, with TRBD2 identical over 11 bases. TRBV5-3 is noted as an ORF with a role that remains uncertain. The CDR3 has 19 residues. Losses at the gene ends were 0 bases for V and 4 bases for J; bases not matched to a gene: 14. CDR3 sequence (DNA): TGTGCCAGAAGCTTGGAGGTACTAGCGGGAGAGGTAATACGAGAGACCCAGTACTTC. Residues: CARSLEVLAGEVIRETQYF.

The rearrangement uses TRBV21-1 and TRBJ2-2; the D segment call TRBD1 is taken from the table without a DNA check. TRBV21-1 is a listed pseudogene. The CDR3 is made up of 15 amino acids. The DNA of the CDR3 is TGTGCCAGCAGCAAAGGGACAGGGGGCTTCGGGGAGCTGTTTTTT. Translating gives CASSKGTGGFGELFF.

The genes are TRBV27 and TRBJ1-2; D might be TRBD1 (5 bases). Germline V lookup: CDR1 MNHEY, CDR2 SMNVEV (reference sequence). V gave up 2 bases and J gave up 7 bases, with 11 bases separating them. The CDR3 extends over 13 amino acids. The CDR3 loop reads CASSLAQGGGYTF. CDR3 nucleotides: TGTGCCAGCAGTTTAGCTCAGGGTGGTGGCTACACCTTC.

This chain uses TRBV19 with TRBJ1-5, with 8 nucleotides matching TRBD1. Germline V gene data show CDR1 as LNHDA and CDR2 as SQIVND (reference sequence). The ends lost 4 bases at V and 4 bases at J; junction bases unmatched: 3. The CDR3 extends over 14 amino acids. The CDR3 nucleotides read TGTGCCAGTAGTACAACAGGGGGGAATCAGCCCCAGCATTTT. Its protein is CASSTTGGNQPQHF.

V usage is TRBV2 and J usage is TRBJ2-7; a possible D gene is TRBD1 (6 bases). Trimming pared 6 bases from V and 0 bases from J, leaving 15 bases between. CDR3 size: 15 residues. Germline values: CDR1 SNHLY, CDR2 FYNNEI. The CDR3 DNA follows: TGTGCCAGCAGCGGACAGCTAATTGGCTCCTACGAGCAGTACTTC. Its protein is CASSGQLIGSYEQYF. Looking up the rest from reference TRBV2 and TRBJ2-7 gives the full variable domain: EPEVTQTPSHQVTQMGQEVILRCVPISNHLYFYWYRQILGQKVEFLVSFYNNEISEKSEIFDDQFSVERPDGSNFTLKIRSTKLEDSAMYFCASSGQLIGSYEQYFGPGTRLTVT.

This chain joins TRBV15 and TRBJ1-1; a weak D match, TRBD1 (5 bases). Germline CDR1 reads LNHNV; CDR2 reads YYDKDF (reference sequence). This CDR3 comprises 15 residues. The V and J ends lost 3 bases and 4 bases respectively, with 15 bases between them. CDR3 loop: CATSSRRGIGTEAFF. Written as DNA, the CDR3 is TGTGCCACCAGCAGCCGGCGGGGGATAGGCACTGAAGCTTTCTTT.

The CDR3 loop is CASSQGRNTEAFF. CDR3 nucleotide sequence: TGTGCCAGCAGCCAAGGGAGGAACACTGAAGCTTTCTTT. This sequence joins TRBV11-2 and TRBJ1-1; D call uncertain. CDR1 is SGHAT and CDR2 is FQNNGV in the germline V gene. V lost 5 bases and J lost 1, with 8 bases in between. The length of the CDR3 is 13 residues.

The chain joins TRBV29-1 to TRBJ2-5, with 7 bases identical to TRBD2. Germline V gives CDR1 SQVTM, CDR2 ANQGSEA. This CDR3 is built from 13 residues. V shed 5 bases, J shed 2 bases, and the junction held 5 bases outside the gene matches. CDR3 sequence: CSVQLAIQETQYF. In DNA, the CDR3 is TGCAGCGTTCAACTAGCGATTCAAGAGACCCAGTACTTC.

The rearrangement uses TRBV7-6 and TRBJ2-1; weak D call: TRBD1 (6 bases). The germline V and J ends were trimmed by 3 bases and 3 bases, with 15 bases remaining between them. CDR3 length equals 16 residues. Per germline, CDR1 SGHVS and CDR2 FNYEAQ. CDR3 nucleotides: TGTGCCAGCAGCTTGGTACAGGGACCTCTCTACAATGAGCAGTTCTTC. It is translated as CASSLVQGPLYNEQFF.

The genes are TRBV7-2 and TRBJ1-1, with 8 bases aligning to TRBD1. The CDR3 runs to 13 residues. Germline lookup yields CDR1 SGHTA and CDR2 FQGNSA. V trimming: 4 bases; J trimming: 5 bases; junction bases outside the gene matches: 3. The DNA of the CDR3 is TGTGCCAGCAGCTCGCAGGGGGCAACTGAAGCTTTCTTT. It is translated as CASSSQGATEAFF.

The J gene is TRBJ1-2, the V gene TRBV19, with 7 bases aligning to TRBD1. J lost 2 bases, V lost 4 bases, and 7 bases had no gene match. The CDR3 extends over 15 amino acids. CDR1 is LNHDA and CDR2 is SQIVND in the germline V gene (reference sequence). The CDR3 DNA follows: TGTGCCAGTAGTAAGACAGGGTTTGCCAACTATGGCTACACCTTC. Amino acids: CASSKTGFANYGYTF.

This clone was recorded a few times. This chain joins TRBV5-1 and TRBJ1-2, with 10 bases lining up with TRBD1. This CDR3 comprises 15 residues. V gave up 1 base and J gave up 5 bases; unmatched junction bases: 5. The germline V gene encodes CDR1 SGHRS and CDR2 YFSETQ. CDR3 coding DNA: TGCGCCAGCAGCTTGCAAACGGGACAGGGGTATGGCTACACCTTC. This gives the protein CASSLQTGQGYGYTF.

The chain links TRBV11-3 to TRBJ2-2; 9 bases agree with TRBD1. CDR1 and CDR2 from the germline V gene are SGHNT and YENEEA. The CDR3 loop spans 18 amino acids. The V segment lost 5 bases and the J segment 4 bases; nucleotides outside the gene matches: 14. CDR3: CASSPQGALNASTGELFF. The CDR3 nucleotides are TGTGCCAGCAGCCCACAGGGGGCCCTTAACGCGAGCACCGGGGAGCTGTTTTTT.

The chain couples TRBV27 to TRBJ2-6; no definite D call. Deletions cut 8 bases from V and 0 bases from J, with 5 bases between. The length of the CDR3 is 13 residues. Germline CDR1 and CDR2: MNHEY and SMNVEV (reference sequence). DNA of the CDR3: TGTGCCAGCGGGCGCTCTGGGGCCAACGTCCTGACTTTC. Protein: CASGRSGANVLTF.

V usage is TRBV5-1 and J usage is TRBJ2-3, with D possibly TRBD1 on 6 matching bases. Germline assignment: CDR1 SGHRS and CDR2 YFSETQ. Trimming took 0 bases from V and 2 from J, leaving 25 bases between them. The CDR3 extends over 20 amino acids. CDR3 sequence reads: CASSLDSTPRHRDNTDTQYF. In DNA form, the CDR3 reads TGCGCCAGCAGCTTGGACTCTACCCCGAGGCACCGGGACAACACAGATACGCAGTATTTT.

The table lists this clone with a count of one. The genes are TRBV2 and TRBJ1-1, with D possibly matching TRBD1 (5 bases). Deletions cut 6 bases from V and 9 bases from J, with 23 bases between. The germline V gene has CDR1 SNHLY and CDR2 FYNNEI. The CDR3 totals 15 residues. The CDR3 sequence: CASSPQGLGVTKAFF. The CDR3 DNA reads TGTGCCAGCAGCCCCCAGGGCCTAGGGGTTACTAAAGCTTTCTTT.

This sequence joins TRBV7-2 and TRBJ1-3; D remains ambiguous. CDR1 and CDR2 (germline): SGHTA, FQGNSA. The CDR3 runs to 16 residues. Trimming removed 2 bases at V and 0 bases at J, with 11 bases between. The CDR3, as DNA: TGTGCCAGCAGCTTAAGTGTGGACTTCTCTGGAAACACCATATATTTT. It is translated as CASSLSVDFSGNTIYF. The entire variable domain, with the rest obtained from reference TRBV7-2 and TRBJ1-3, is as follows: GAGVSQSPSNKVTEKGKDVELRCDPISGHTALYWYRQSLGQGLEFLIYFQGNSAPDKSGLPSDRFSAERTGGSVSTLTIQRTQQEDSAVYLCASSLSVDFSGNTIYFGEGSWLTVV.

The V and J genes are TRBV14 and TRBJ2-1; perhaps TRBD2 as D (6 bases). The ends were cut back, 5 bases at V and 5 bases at J, with 19 bases in the middle. Germline CDR1 and CDR2: SGHDN and FVKESK. The CDR3 has 16 amino acids. DNA for the CDR3: TGTGCCAGCAGCTCACGACTTGGGGCGGGGCACAATGAGCAGTTCTTC. Translating gives CASSSRLGAGHNEQFF.

The rearrangement uses TRBV2 and TRBJ2-7, with TRBD1 identical over 7 bases. The germline V gene encodes CDR1 SNHLY and CDR2 FYNNEI. The CDR3 sequence is 14 residues long. Germline trimming cut 7 bases from V and 7 bases from J; bases unmatched to any gene: 13. The CDR3 reads CASTSTGNGQEQYF. CDR3 sequence (DNA): TGTGCCAGCACCTCGACAGGGAATGGGCAAGAGCAGTACTTC.

The chain recombines TRBV7-2 with TRBJ2-7; the match to TRBD2 covers 9 bases. There are 15 residues in the CDR3. Germline V lookup: CDR1 SGHTA, CDR2 FQGNSA. J gave up 9 bases and V 5 bases, and 14 bases lay outside the gene matches. The CDR3 here is CASSPGLAPSGRQYF. For the CDR3, the DNA is TGTGCCAGCAGCCCGGGACTAGCCCCTAGCGGGCGGCAGTACTTC.

The J gene is TRBJ1-4, the V gene TRBV10-3, with 7 bases identical to TRBD1. V shed 4 bases and J 4 bases; nucleotides not matched to a gene: 6. The CDR3 extends over 15 amino acids. The germline CDR1 and CDR2 sequences are ENHRY and SYGVKD. CDR3: CAISASGTDNEKLFF. The CDR3 DNA is TGTGCCATCAGTGCCTCCGGGACAGATAATGAAAAACTGTTTTTT.

The gene calls are TRBV29-1 and TRBJ1-1, with 9 bases lining up with TRBD1. The length of the CDR3 is 14 residues. Per the germline V gene, CDR1 is SQVTM and CDR2 is ANQGSEA. V lost 4 bases to trimming and J lost 11 bases; unmatched junction nucleotides: 14. The DNA of the CDR3 is TGCAGCGTTGTTCAGGTGGCACAGGGGGCGAATGCTTTCTTT. Its translation: CSVVQVAQGANAFF.

The rearrangement links TRBV7-3 to TRBJ2-3; 7 bases align to TRBD1. This CDR3 has 15 residues. V was clipped by 3 bases and J by 1 base; unmatched bases: 4. Germline CDR1 and CDR2: SGHTA and FQGTGA. CDR3 nucleotide sequence: TGTGCCAGCAGCTTGACCGGACAGGGCACAGATACGCAGTATTTT. This translates into CASSLTGQGTDTQYF.